These 19 T cell receptor beta chains were sequenced from one sample in a study of regulatory T cells in long-lasting Graves disease. Construction of the TCR beta libraries employed iRepertoire HTBI primers in conjunction with Arm-PCR of CDR3 regions. MiXCR, applied by TCRdb to the multiplex PCR reads, yields one record per CDR3 protein. The sample has a few hundred thousand distinct CDR3 sequences; around 16% are singletons. The time point is: newly diagnosed GD, antithyroid drugs for less than 3 months. With RNA extracted from PBMCs as input, the TCR library was made. The same data also contributed to another study, on T cells in Graves' hyperthyroidism and ophthalmopathy.

The source was peripheral blood mononuclear cells (PBMCs), collected at new diagnosis, from a patient treated with antithyroid drugs. These receptors all come from a young woman with Graves disease.

This clonotype was counted ten times or more. The V call is TRBV7-9, the J call TRBJ2-3; 10 bases line up with TRBD2. Trimming cost V 3 bases and J 6 bases; bases outside gene matches: 6. The CDR3 sequence is 15 residues long. Germline CDR1 reads SEHNR; CDR2 reads FQNEAQ (reference sequence). The CDR3 DNA reads as TGTGCCAGCAGCTTCAGCGGGGGGGCACGGGATACGCAGTATTTT. Translated: CASSFSGGARDTQYF.

The table lists this clonotype with many counts. The rearrangement links TRBV30 to TRBJ2-5; 7 bases align to TRBD1. This CDR3 is 15 amino acids long. From germline, CDR1 is GTSNPN and CDR2 SVGIG (reference sequence). The V segment lost 0 bases and the J segment 5 bases; nucleotides outside the gene matches: 9. The CDR3 reads CAWSVAEGGSETQYF. The CDR3 nucleotides read TGTGCCTGGAGTGTGGCTGAAGGGGGCAGCGAGACCCAGTACTTC.

This clonotype appeared many times. The rearrangement links TRBV7-9 to TRBJ2-1; 8 bases match TRBD2. The CDR3 contains 15 residues. The trim removed 4 bases at V and 6 bases at J, leaving 8 bases unmatched. The germline V gene has CDR1 SEHNR and CDR2 FQNEAQ (reference sequence). DNA for the CDR3: TGTGCCAGCAGCTCCGTCAGCGGGGGACCCAATGAGCAGTTCTTC. Translating it yields CASSSVSGGPNEQFF.

V is TRBV2 and J is TRBJ2-7; D tentatively reads TRBD1 or TRBD2 (6 bases each). The CDR3 totals 16 residues. Per the germline V gene, CDR1 is SNHLY and CDR2 is FYNNEI. Trimming took off 6 bases at V and 7 bases at J, with 25 bases between the two ends. Written as DNA, the CDR3 is TGTGCCAGCAGGGGGGGCCCCGCCTATCCCTATCGTGAGCAGTACTTC. This translates into CASRGGPAYPYREQYF.

This clonotype was seen a few times. The chain links TRBV15 to TRBJ2-2, with TRBD1 matching over 8 bases. Trimming cost V 1 base and J 7 bases; bases outside gene matches: 2. Germline CDR1 reads LNHNV; CDR2 reads YYDKDF (reference sequence). The CDR3 covers 14 residues. CDR3 DNA: TGTGCCACCAGCAGAGCAGGGGGCATCGGGGAGCTGTTTTTT. Amino acid sequence: CATSRAGGIGELFF.

This clonotype was counted a few times. The chain employs TRBV2 and TRBJ1-4, with D unresolved. The CDR3 totals 13 residues. Per the germline V gene, CDR1 is SNHLY and CDR2 is FYNNEI. The V gene lost 5 bases and the J gene lost 7 bases, with 11 bases spanning the gap. CDR3 in DNA: TGTGCCAGCAGTTCCCCCCCTAGTGAAAAACTGTTTTTT. Translating it yields CASSSPPSEKLFF.

Ten or more counts support this clonotype. J is TRBJ2-7 and V is TRBV20-1; the match to TRBD2 covers 8 bases. J was trimmed by 3 bases and V by 1 base; bases with no gene match: 5. The CDR3 totals 14 residues. Germline V gene data show CDR1 as DFQATT and CDR2 as SNEGSKA (reference sequence). The CDR3: CSARVGSGSYEQYF. The CDR3 DNA reads TGCAGTGCTAGAGTTGGCAGCGGGAGCTACGAGCAGTACTTC.

The chain joins TRBV20-1 to TRBJ2-1, with 15 nucleotides matching TRBD2. The J segment lost 9 bases and the V segment lost 6 bases, leaving 9 bases of the junction unmatched. Per germline, CDR1 DFQATT and CDR2 SNEGSKA (reference sequence). The CDR3 length is 15 residues. CDR3 amino acids: CSAPRTSGRAVEQFF. The CDR3 region has the DNA TGCAGTGCCCCGAGGACTAGCGGGAGGGCCGTTGAGCAGTTCTTC.

This clonotype was recorded a few times. The chain carries TRBV5-1 and TRBJ2-1; 7 bases line up with TRBD2. Losses at the gene ends were 4 bases for V and 9 bases for J; bases not matched to a gene: 10. The germline CDR1 and CDR2 sequences are SGHRS and YFSETQ. This CDR3 has 14 amino acids. The CDR3 loop reads CASSQGTTGLEQFF. CDR3 nucleotide sequence: TGCGCCAGCAGCCAAGGGACTACGGGGCTTGAGCAGTTCTTC.

This clonotype was seen ten or more times. The chain is built from TRBV9 and TRBJ2-5; perhaps TRBD2 as D (6 bases). The CDR3 runs 15 residues. Germline loops: CDR1 SGDLS, CDR2 YYNGEE. V lost 3 bases, J lost 2 bases, and 14 bases lay in between. For the CDR3, the DNA is TGTGCCAGCAGCGCTAGGGCTAGCGTACAAGAGACCCAGTACTTC. Translation: CASSARASVQETQYF.

This clonotype came up many times. The chain couples TRBV5-1 to TRBJ2-1; D is perhaps TRBD1 (6 bases). CDR1 SGHRS and CDR2 YFSETQ come from the germline V gene. V lost 3 bases to trimming and J lost 5 bases, with 9 bases between them. This CDR3 is built from 13 residues. CDR3 DNA: TGCGCCAGCAGCTACGGACAGAACAATGAGCAGTTCTTC. This sequence encodes CASSYGQNNEQFF.

Comment on this clonotype: A read error may produce the germline difference seen at one junction end. The chain has TRBV20-1 and TRBJ1-6, with 7 bases matching TRBD1. In germline, CDR1 is DFQATT, CDR2 SNEGSKA (reference sequence). The CDR3 is made up of 15 amino acids. CDR3 sequence reads: CSARDQGGYYSALHF. DNA of the CDR3: TGCAGTGCTAGAGATCAGGGGGGCTATTATTCAGCCCTCCACTTT.

This clonotype showed up many times. This sequence joins TRBV14 and TRBJ2-1, with 9 bases aligning to TRBD2. In germline, CDR1 is SGHDN, CDR2 FVKESK. The junction had 12 bases not matched to a gene; V was cut back by 4 bases and J by 8 bases. This CDR3 contains 16 residues. The CDR3 bases are TGTGCCAGCAGCCTCCTAATAGCGGGAGTCGGCGATGAGCAGTTCTTC. Protein product: CASSLLIAGVGDEQFF.

This chain links TRBV5-1 with TRBJ1-3; D unresolved. The germline V gene has CDR1 SGHRS and CDR2 YFSETQ. This CDR3 is 14 amino acids long. The V and J ends lost 5 bases and 0 bases respectively, with 9 bases between them. In DNA form, the CDR3 reads TGCGCCAGCAGTGGAGGATTCTCTGGAAACACCATATATTTT. It is translated as CASSGGFSGNTIYF.

Many counts were recorded for this clonotype. V and J are TRBV12-3 or TRBV12-4 and TRBJ2-7; 8 nucleotides align to TRBD2. The V segment lost 5 bases and the J segment 3 bases; nucleotides outside the gene matches: 6. The CDR3 runs 14 residues. The CDR3 spells CASSRRGGHYEQYF. CDR3 DNA sequence: TGTGCCAGCAGTCGACGGGGGGGACACTACGAGCAGTACTTC.

J is TRBJ1-3 and V is TRBV18; D gene unclear. The V end lost 2 bases, the J end lost 1 base, and 9 bases lay between the germline ends. The CDR3 is 15 amino acids. Germline CDR1 is KGHSH and CDR2 is LQKENI. CDR3 in amino acids: CASSPDTVSGNTIYF. CDR3 DNA: TGTGCCAGCTCACCAGACACTGTTTCTGGAAACACCATATATTTT.

The sample holds a few counts of this clonotype. The chain employs TRBV19 and TRBJ2-5, with D hard to call. This CDR3 has 15 residues. The V and J ends lost 5 bases and 4 bases respectively, with 17 bases between them. Germline V lookup: CDR1 LNHDA, CDR2 SQIVND (reference sequence). The CDR3 loop reads CASSALPASGETQYF. The CDR3 nucleotides are TGTGCCAGTAGTGCTCTACCCGCATCGGGAGAGACCCAGTACTTC.

V and J are TRBV20-1 and TRBJ2-1, with unresolved D. From germline, CDR1 is DFQATT and CDR2 SNEGSKA (reference sequence). This CDR3 comprises 12 residues. V lost 6 bases and J lost 8, with 14 bases in between. CDR3 sequence reads: CSAPTVWDEQFF. The CDR3 nucleotides are TGCAGTGCGCCGACTGTCTGGGATGAGCAGTTCTTC.

This clonotype was recorded many times. The rearrangement joins TRBV10-3 to TRBJ2-3; D may be TRBD1 (6 bases). V shed 3 bases and J shed 1 base, with 8 bases lying between them. The length of the CDR3 is 14 residues. Germline-derived CDR1 and CDR2 are ENHRY and SYGVKD. CDR3 sequence (DNA): TGTGCCATCAGTGAACGGACAGGCACAGATACGCAGTATTTT. Residues: CAISERTGTDTQYF.